One sample yielded the 30 T cell receptor beta chains listed below, sequenced in a study of T cell changes during pregnancy in multiple sclerosis. Generated by immunoSEQ multiplex PCR, the TCRdb table keeps only in-frame clones and is missing some. The profile covers 55,000 to 65,000 clones, with about 92% appearing a single time and around 1.8% taken by the ten largest. Sequences were derived from peripheral blood, sampled after pregnancy. These receptors all stem from a female donor with multiple sclerosis, enrolled in a pregnancy study.

The chain recombines TRBV7-2 with TRBJ2-3; perhaps TRBD2 as D (5 bases). Trimming removed 5 bases from V and 0 bases from J, with 12 bases in between. CDR1 is SGHTA, CDR2 FQGNSA, per germline. CDR3 size: 15 residues. CDR3 in amino acids: CASSTSGTSTDTQYF. DNA for the CDR3: TGTGCCAGCAGCACCAGCGGAACTAGCACAGATACGCAGTATTTT.

The chain has TRBV29-1 and TRBJ2-3; the match to TRBD2 covers 13 bases. The J segment lost 2 bases and the V segment lost 6 bases, leaving 14 bases of the junction unmatched. Germline CDR1 is SQVTM and CDR2 is ANQGSEA. This CDR3 has 18 residues. This CDR3 is CSVWTSGSSPPSTDTQYF. As DNA, the CDR3 is TGCAGCGTCTGGACTAGCGGGAGTAGCCCGCCCTCCACAGATACGCAGTATTTT.

V usage is TRBV4-3 and J usage is TRBJ2-7, with 7 bases lining up with TRBD1. The CDR3 is 15 amino acids. Germline CDR1 is LGHNA and CDR2 is YSLEER. The trim removed 3 bases at V and 4 bases at J, leaving 9 bases unmatched. In DNA form, the CDR3 reads TGCGCCAGCAGCCAGAACCGGGACAGCACGTACGAGCAGTACTTC. Translated, it gives CASSQNRDSTYEQYF.

The chain joins TRBV5-1 to TRBJ2-7; TRBD1 aligns across 9 bases. The J segment lost 8 bases and the V segment lost 4 bases, leaving 7 bases of the junction unmatched. This CDR3 region has 13 residues. Germline assignment: CDR1 SGHRS and CDR2 YFSETQ. The CDR3 is CASSAGTGWQQYF. The CDR3 nucleotides read TGCGCCAGCAGCGCGGGGACAGGGTGGCAGCAGTACTTC. The complete variable domain, with remaining parts taken from reference TRBV5-1 and TRBJ2-7, reads KAGVTQTPRYLIKTRGQQVTLSCSPISGHRSVSWYQQTPGQGLQFLFEYFSETQRNKGNFPGRFSGRQFSNSRSEMNVSTLELGDSALYLCASSAGTGWQQYFGPGTRLTVT.

V and J are TRBV27 and TRBJ2-7, with 7 positions matching TRBD1. The junction had 8 bases not matched to a gene; V was cut back by 5 bases and J by 1 base. Germline V gene lookup returns CDR1 MNHEY and CDR2 SMNVEV (reference sequence). This CDR3 is built from 15 residues. The CDR3 loop is CASSARPGQSYEQYF. The CDR3 DNA follows: TGTGCCAGCAGTGCCCGTCCGGGACAGTCCTACGAGCAGTACTTC.

This chain links TRBV5-1 with TRBJ1-1, with 7 bases identical to TRBD1. The CDR3 consists of 16 residues. V dropped 4 bases and J dropped 5; count of bases not matched to a gene: 14. Germline-derived CDR1 and CDR2 are SGHRS and YFSETQ. Here the CDR3 DNA reads TGCGCCAGCAGCCGAGGGGGCGGGATGCTTGATACTGAAGCTTTCTTT. Translation gives CASSRGGGMLDTEAFF.

The chain combines TRBV18 with TRBJ1-2, with D maybe TRBD1 (6 bases). V gave up 0 bases and J gave up 7 bases, with 15 bases separating them. Germline-derived CDR1 and CDR2 are KGHSH and LQKENI. This CDR3 spans 15 amino acids. This CDR3 reads CASSPPRGSLGGYTF. The CDR3 coding sequence is TGTGCCAGCTCACCACCGAGGGGGAGTTTGGGTGGCTACACCTTC.

The chain joins TRBV5-5 to TRBJ1-5; D might be TRBD1 (5 bases). Germline V gene data show CDR1 as SGHKS and CDR2 as YYEKEE (reference sequence). This CDR3 comprises 14 residues. Trimming cost V 4 bases and J 0 bases, with 8 bases left between them. This chain's CDR3 is CASSAGPSNQPQHF. The CDR3 coding sequence is TGTGCCAGCAGCGCGGGACCTAGCAATCAGCCCCAGCATTTT.

The J gene is TRBJ2-2, the V gene TRBV6-7, with D possibly being TRBD2 (5 bases). TRBV6-7 is an ORF, and what it does is uncertain. V was shortened by 0 bases and J by 0 bases, with 11 bases between the two germline ends. The CDR3 sequence is 17 residues long. DNA of the CDR3: TGTGCCAGCAGTTACTCGCGGGTCTCCGCGAACACCGGGGAGCTGTTTTTT. Its translation is CASSYSRVSANTGELFF.

The CDR3 here is CASRGQLYEQYF. The CDR3 DNA reads as TGTGCCAGCAGGGGACAGCTCTACGAGCAGTACTTC. The chain employs TRBV28 and TRBJ2-7; 7 positions match TRBD1. CDR1 and CDR2 from the germline V gene are MDHEN and SYDVKM. The CDR3 consists of 12 residues. V trimming: 6 bases; J trimming: 3 bases; junction bases outside the gene matches: 2.

This clone was seen once. The rearrangement joins TRBV6-5 to TRBJ1-5; D is uncertain. The CDR3 has 16 amino acids. Germline V CDR1 and CDR2: MNHEY, SVGAGI. V was pared by 2 bases and J by 4 bases, with 15 bases between. CDR3 amino acids: CASSYRQKGPNQPQHF. The DNA for the CDR3 is TGTGCCAGCAGTTACAGACAAAAAGGCCCTAATCAGCCCCAGCATTTT.

The chain combines TRBV5-1 with TRBJ2-5; D possibly corresponds to TRBD2 (5 bases). CDR3 size: 15 residues. The germline V and J ends were trimmed by 0 bases and 3 bases, with 12 bases remaining between them. Germline-derived CDR1 and CDR2 are SGHRS and YFSETQ. CDR3 residues: CASSLEGGGKETQYF. CDR3 DNA sequence: TGCGCCAGCAGCTTGGAGGGTGGAGGAAAAGAGACCCAGTACTTC.

The count of this clone is one. The CDR3 protein is CASSVDWRVEAFF. The CDR3 region has the DNA TGTGCCAGCAGCGTAGATTGGAGGGTTGAAGCTTTCTTT. The chain uses TRBV9 and TRBJ1-1, with no clear D. The germline V and J ends were trimmed by 0 bases and 7 bases, with 10 bases remaining between them. The CDR3 sequence is 13 residues long. The germline CDR1 and CDR2 sequences are SGDLS and YYNGEE.

V is TRBV5-6 and J is TRBJ1-1, with 10 bases aligning to TRBD1. V lost 3 bases to trimming and J lost 3 bases; unmatched junction nucleotides: 5. This CDR3 has 15 residues. Germline loops: CDR1 SGHDT, CDR2 YYEEEE. The CDR3 region is CASSWLDRGDTEAFF. In DNA, the CDR3 is TGTGCCAGCAGCTGGCTGGACAGGGGGGACACTGAAGCTTTCTTT.

The genes are TRBV19 and TRBJ1-1, with 8 bases aligning to TRBD1. The V and J ends lost 2 bases and 2 bases, in that order; junction bases with no gene match: 7. The CDR3 length is 16 residues. Germline-derived CDR1 and CDR2 are LNHDA and SQIVND (reference sequence). The CDR3 DNA is TGTGCCAGTAGTATACGCGGGACAGGAATAAACACTGAAGCTTTCTTT. This translates into CASSIRGTGINTEAFF.

This rearrangement joins TRBV28 to TRBJ1-1, with 9 bases identical to TRBD1. V shed 5 bases and J 0 bases; nucleotides not matched to a gene: 4. The germline gives CDR1 MDHEN, CDR2 SYDVKM. This CDR3 spans 15 amino acids. The CDR3 nucleotides are TGTGCCAGCAGTGCACAGGGGGCCGTGAACACTGAAGCTTTCTTT. Its translation: CASSAQGAVNTEAFF.

The rearrangement uses TRBV28 and TRBJ2-2; 10 bases fit TRBD2. Germline V gene sequence: CDR1 MDHEN, CDR2 SYDVKM. Trimming at V came to 8 bases and at J to 4 bases, leaving 16 bases not matched to a gene. CDR3 size: 18 residues. DNA for the CDR3: TGTGCCAGCGGGCCACAAACTAGCGGGATAAGGAGCACCGGGGAGCTGTTTTTT. As protein: CASGPQTSGIRSTGELFF.

The chain couples TRBV9 to TRBJ2-1; no clear D gene. The CDR3 is 13 amino acids. Germline V gene lookup returns CDR1 SGDLS and CDR2 YYNGEE. The CDR3 region is CATSANAVGEQFF. CDR3 sequence (DNA): TGTGCGACCTCGGCCAACGCGGTAGGTGAGCAGTTCTTC.

The rearrangement joins TRBV7-9 to TRBJ1-1; weak D call: TRBD1 (6 bases). This CDR3 contains 17 residues. The V gene lost 4 bases and the J gene lost 3 bases, with 21 bases spanning the gap. Germline CDR1 reads SEHNR; CDR2 reads FQNEAQ (reference sequence). CDR3 loop: CASSSVLRQGLDTEAFF. As DNA, the CDR3 is TGTGCCAGCAGCTCCGTCCTTCGGCAGGGGCTGGACACTGAAGCTTTCTTT.

This clone was detected only a few times. The genes are TRBV29-1 and TRBJ1-1; 8 bases agree with TRBD1. The germline V gene encodes CDR1 SQVTM and CDR2 ANQGSEA. The CDR3 is 14 residues long. The trim removed 7 bases at V and 2 bases at J, leaving 9 bases unmatched. The CDR3 nucleotides read TGCAGCGGACGGTTGGGACAGGCAAACACTGAAGCTTTCTTT. Amino acids: CSGRLGQANTEAFF.

This chain uses TRBV19 with TRBJ2-7, with TRBD2 matching over 8 bases. CDR1 LNHDA and CDR2 SQIVND come from the germline V gene (reference sequence). The CDR3 spans 14 residues. V lost 3 bases to trimming and J lost 2 bases; unmatched junction nucleotides: 3. The CDR3: CASSMAGGPYEQYF. The DNA of the CDR3 is TGTGCCAGTAGTATGGCGGGAGGTCCCTACGAGCAGTACTTC.

Details on this clone: At one of its ends the junction is not consistent with the germline gene, which may arise from a read error. The V gene is TRBV27, the J gene TRBJ2-7; TRBD2 aligns across 8 bases. Germline CDR1 reads MNHEY; CDR2 reads SMNVEV (reference sequence). The CDR3 is made up of 14 amino acids. This chain's CDR3 is CAGSLRTSQNEQYF. DNA of the CDR3: TGTGCCGGCAGTTTACGGACTAGCCAGAACGAGCAGTACTTC.

This rearrangement joins TRBV19 to TRBJ2-3, with unresolved D. CDR3 length: 15 residues. V gave up 1 base and J gave up 2 bases, with 10 bases separating them. CDR1 is LNHDA and CDR2 is SQIVND in the germline V gene (reference sequence). The CDR3 bases are TGTGCCAGTAGTATAGGGCCGCCCCACACAGATACGCAGTATTTT. Encoded protein: CASSIGPPHTDTQYF.

The chain uses TRBV27 and TRBJ2-1; 7 bases are shared with TRBD2. In germline, CDR1 is MNHEY, CDR2 SMNVEV (reference sequence). The CDR3 contains 17 residues. V lost 6 bases to trimming and J lost 3 bases; unmatched junction nucleotides: 14. In nucleotides, the CDR3 is TGTGCCAGCAGCCGCAGAGCGGGACCGGCCGTCTACAATGAGCAGTTCTTC. This sequence encodes CASSRRAGPAVYNEQFF.

This rearrangement joins TRBV18 to TRBJ2-7; 8 bases agree with TRBD1. The CDR3 covers 14 residues. J gave up 2 bases and V 6 bases, and 6 bases lay outside the gene matches. Germline V gene sequence: CDR1 KGHSH, CDR2 LQKENI. The CDR3 sequence is CASSDRGGPYEQYF. The CDR3 nucleotides are TGTGCCAGCTCCGACAGGGGAGGCCCCTACGAGCAGTACTTC.

The chain has TRBV7-9 and TRBJ1-4; 9 positions agree with TRBD1. Germline V lookup: CDR1 SEHNR, CDR2 FQNEAQ (reference sequence). Losses at the gene ends were 3 bases for V and 7 bases for J; bases not matched to a gene: 3. This CDR3 is 14 amino acids long. CDR3 DNA sequence: TGTGCCAGCAGCTTCTCGGACAGGGGTGAAAAACTGTTTTTT. This sequence encodes CASSFSDRGEKLFF.

J is TRBJ2-1 and V is TRBV7-2; possibly TRBD1 for D (5 bases). Trimming left V 5 bases short and J 6 bases short, with 14 bases between. The CDR3 is made up of 14 amino acids. The V gene's germline CDR1 is SGHTA and CDR2 FQGNSA. This CDR3 reads CASSLGKGFNEQFF. The CDR3, as DNA: TGTGCCAGCAGCCTCGGCAAGGGGTTCAATGAGCAGTTCTTC.

The chain employs TRBV18 and TRBJ2-2; D is unresolved. CDR1 and CDR2 from the germline V gene are KGHSH and LQKENI. Trimming took 4 bases from V and 4 from J, leaving 19 bases between them. CDR3 size: 17 residues. CDR3 DNA: TGTGCCAGCTCACTCTTATTTGAGGTTTCTTTCACCGGGGAGCTGTTTTTT. Protein sequence: CASSLLFEVSFTGELFF.

J is TRBJ1-2 and V is TRBV7-9; 9 nucleotides align to TRBD1. The CDR3 loop spans 14 amino acids. Germline-derived CDR1 and CDR2 are SEHNR and FQNEAQ (reference sequence). Trimming cost V 5 bases and J 4 bases; bases outside gene matches: 5. The CDR3 sequence is CASSESTGGYGYTF. DNA of the CDR3: TGTGCCAGCAGCGAATCGACAGGGGGCTATGGCTACACCTTC.

The chain is built from TRBV7-9 and TRBJ2-7; unclear D gene. The CDR3 sequence is 13 residues long. The ends were cut back, 5 bases at V and 0 bases at J, with 8 bases in the middle. Germline loops: CDR1 SEHNR, CDR2 FQNEAQ (reference sequence). This CDR3 is CASSPSYSYEQYF. The DNA for the CDR3 is TGTGCCAGCAGCCCTAGTTACTCCTACGAGCAGTACTTC.